This T cell receptor (beta chain) derives from a study of tumor-infiltrating lymphocytes in primary liver carcinoma. Study-wide points: Since sampling was bulk and unsorted, CD4+ and CD8+ repertoires were not compared. In tumor-adjacent and tumor-blood pairs, overlap was lower than in tumor region pairs.

A note on this clonotype: Its specificity is unknown.

Starting material of around 490 ng total RNA yielded TCR beta cDNA via a constant-region primer. Libraries covering TCR beta were generated through three nested multiplex PCR rounds (using a slightly modified ARM-PCR). The opening two PCR rounds, nine to eleven cycles each, paired TRBV1-TRBV30 forward primers with a C-beta reverse primer. TCRdb independently ran MiXCR on the multiplex PCR reads; one entry per CDR3 protein. This table has approximately 300,000 distinct CDR3 sequences, about 62% appearing once. This CDR3 is built from 18 residues. V was trimmed by 4 bases and J by 0 bases, leaving 21 bases between them. Germline V gene data show CDR1 as SGHDT and CDR2 as YYEEEE. Unsorted whole blood supplied the RNA, and germline DNA was extracted too. No treatment had been given to the patients, who were chronically infected with HBV.

Sequencing used peripheral blood. V gene TRBV5-6 combines with J gene TRBJ2-3, with D hard to call. The clonotype comes from a man aged 35 to 55 with primary liver carcinoma and hepatitis B virus infection. CDR3 DNA: TGTGCCAGCAGCACATCCCACGATTACAGTATGAGCACAGATACGCAGTATTTT. The encoded protein is CASSTSHDYSMSTDTQYF.